This T cell receptor (beta chain) was found in a study of CD8+CD57+ T cells in acquired aplastic anemia. General study findings and limits: Patient and control CD8+ Simpson's diversity was not significantly different. Both patients and controls carried the same twenty-nine CD8+ CDR3 sequences.

On this clonotype: Its specificity is unknown.

Before being chosen for sequencing, patients had shown CD8+CD57+ cell expansion by flow cytometry. The template for TCR beta VDJ and CDR3 sequence profiling was genomic DNA. TCRdb re-called the reads through MiXCR, storing one row per CDR3 protein. The sample lists roughly 280,000 distinct CDR3 sequences, 45% to 65% occurring once. The sequence came from a human donor with aplastic anemia. Sequenced sample: sorted CD4+, CD8+, or CD8+CD57+ T cells (not recorded which) from PBMCs.

This CDR3 is CASSLGAGGYNEQYF. Written as DNA, the CDR3 is TGTGCCAGCAGCTTAGGAGCGGGGGGGTACAATGAGCAGTATTTT. The rearrangement links TRBV7-2 to TRBJ2-3; TRBD2 matches 10 bases. The CDR3 loop spans 15 amino acids. Germline V gene data show CDR1 as SGHTA and CDR2 as FQGNSA. Trimming cost V 1 base and J 11 bases; bases outside gene matches: 9.